These T cell receptor beta chains were read from a single sample in a study of blood T cell repertoires in COVID-19. TCRdb's table, derived via immunoSEQ multiplex PCR, lists solely in-frame clones and lacks some. This table has 300,000 to 350,000 clones, around 80% appearing once. The sample taken for sequencing was peripheral blood. These TCRs come from a man aged 30-40 years with active or convalescent COVID-19. The CDR3 runs from the conserved cysteine through the conserved F or W. A D gene is named only where the DNA matches it firmly. The size entry is marked missing in some rows and otherwise reads once, few, many or a size class.

size	D	J	V	CDR3	DNA
NA	TRBD1	TRBJ2-1	TRBV4-3	CASSQDWTGGDNEQFF	TGCGCCAGCAGCCAAGATTGGACAGGGGGGGACAATGAGCAGTTCTTC
NA	NA	TRBJ1-6	TRBV28	CASRKMGRGSPLHF	TGTGCCAGCAGGAAAATGGGTCGCGGCTCCCCCCTCCACTTT
NA	NA	TRBJ2-1	TRBV19	CASSIGPGTPEQFF	TGTGCCAGTAGTATAGGGCCCGGGACACCAGAGCAGTTCTTC
NA	NA	TRBJ2-3	TRBV30	CAWLDTDTDTQYF	TGTGCCTGGCTTGACACCGACACAGATACGCAGTATTTT
NA	TRBD1	TRBJ2-7	TRBV5-5	CASSPRQGSYEQYF	TGTGCCAGCAGCCCCCGACAGGGATCCTACGAGCAGTACTTC
NA	TRBD2	TRBJ2-5	TRBV3-1/TRBV3-2	CASSQAGTSGVQETQYF	TGTGCCAGCAGCCAAGCTGGGACTAGCGGGGTTCAAGAGACCCAGTACTTC
NA	TRBD1	TRBJ1-4	TRBV9	CASSVGWTGPNEKLFF	TGTGCCAGCAGCGTAGGGTGGACAGGACCTAATGAAAAACTGTTTTTT
few	NA	TRBJ1-5	TRBV19	CASIRSAYSNQPQHF	TGTGCCAGTATTCGCAGTGCTTATAGCAATCAGCCCCAGCATTTT
NA	TRBD2	TRBJ2-5	TRBV13	CASSSGLSNPRLQETQYF	TGTGCCAGCAGTTCGGGACTATCCAACCCGCGACTCCAAGAGACCCAGTACTTC
NA	TRBD2	TRBJ2-2	TRBV29-1	CSVLTSGVNTGELFF	TGCAGCGTTCTGACTAGCGGGGTGAACACCGGGGAGCTGTTTTTT
NA	TRBD2	TRBJ2-1	TRBV4-2	CASSARGTSGPYNEQFF	TGTGCCAGCAGCGCCCGGGGTACTAGCGGGCCTTACAATGAGCAGTTCTTC
once	TRBD1	TRBJ1-1	TRBV5-1	CASSLVGTGGALNTEAFF	TGCGCCAGCAGCTTGGTGGGGACAGGGGGCGCGTTGAACACTGAAGCTTTCTTT
NA	NA	TRBJ2-3	TRBV9	CASSPRGGGPADTQYF	TGTGCCAGCAGCCCCCGAGGGGGGGGGCCGGCGGATACGCAGTATTTT
NA	NA	TRBJ1-1	TRBV6-5	CASSPSGSRAFF	TGTGCCAGCAGTCCCTCGGGGTCGAGGGCTTTCTTT
NA	NA	TRBJ1-6	TRBV19	CASSIHRSSYNSPLHF	TGTGCCAGTAGTATCCACAGGAGCTCCTATAATTCACCCCTCCACTTT
NA	NA	TRBJ1-2	TRBV11-2	CASSLGQNGYTF	TGTGCCAGCAGCTTAGGGCAGAATGGCTACACCTTC
NA	TRBD2	TRBJ2-7	TRBV15	CATSRDSSGASYEQYF	TGTGCCACCAGCAGAGACTCTAGCGGGGCCTCCTACGAGCAGTACTTC
NA	NA	TRBJ1-2	TRBV27	CASSPTGTYGYTF	TGTGCCAGCAGTCCTACAGGGACCTATGGCTACACCTTC